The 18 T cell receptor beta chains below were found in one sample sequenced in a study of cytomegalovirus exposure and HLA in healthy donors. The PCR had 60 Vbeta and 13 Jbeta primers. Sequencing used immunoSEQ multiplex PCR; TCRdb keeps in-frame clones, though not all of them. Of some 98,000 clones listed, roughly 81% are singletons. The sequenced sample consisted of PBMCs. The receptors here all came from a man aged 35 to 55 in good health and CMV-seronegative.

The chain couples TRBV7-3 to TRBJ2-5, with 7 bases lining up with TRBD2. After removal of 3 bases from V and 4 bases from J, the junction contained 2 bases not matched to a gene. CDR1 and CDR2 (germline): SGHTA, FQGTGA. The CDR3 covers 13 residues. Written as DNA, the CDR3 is TGTGCCAGCAGCTTGAGGGAGGGAGAGACCCAGTACTTC. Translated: CASSLREGETQYF.

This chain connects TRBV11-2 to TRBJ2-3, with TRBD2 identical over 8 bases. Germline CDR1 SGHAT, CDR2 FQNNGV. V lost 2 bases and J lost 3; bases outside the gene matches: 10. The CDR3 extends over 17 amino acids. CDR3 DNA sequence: TGTGCCAGCAGCTTATTGACGCCGGAGCGGGGGACAGATACGCAGTATTTT. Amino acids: CASSLLTPERGTDTQYF.

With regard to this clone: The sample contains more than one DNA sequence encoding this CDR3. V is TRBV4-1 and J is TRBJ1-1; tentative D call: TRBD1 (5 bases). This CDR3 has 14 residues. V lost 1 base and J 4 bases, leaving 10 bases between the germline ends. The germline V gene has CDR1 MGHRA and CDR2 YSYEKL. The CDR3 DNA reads TGCGCCAGCAGCCAAGTCACAGGTTCCACTGAAGCTTTCTTT. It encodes CASSQVTGSTEAFF.

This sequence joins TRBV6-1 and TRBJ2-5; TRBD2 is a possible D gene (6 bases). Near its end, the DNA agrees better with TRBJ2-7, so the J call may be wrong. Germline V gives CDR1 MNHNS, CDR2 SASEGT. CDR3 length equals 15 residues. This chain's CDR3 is CASSESGGRGNEQYF. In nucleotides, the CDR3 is TGTGCCAGCAGTGAATCCGGGGGTCGGGGCAACGAGCAGTACTTC.

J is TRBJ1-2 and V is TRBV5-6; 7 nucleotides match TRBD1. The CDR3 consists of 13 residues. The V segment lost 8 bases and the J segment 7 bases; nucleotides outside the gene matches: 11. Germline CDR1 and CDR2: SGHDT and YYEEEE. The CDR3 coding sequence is TGTGCCAGTCGGCGGACAGGAGATTTTGGCTACACCTTC. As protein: CASRRTGDFGYTF.

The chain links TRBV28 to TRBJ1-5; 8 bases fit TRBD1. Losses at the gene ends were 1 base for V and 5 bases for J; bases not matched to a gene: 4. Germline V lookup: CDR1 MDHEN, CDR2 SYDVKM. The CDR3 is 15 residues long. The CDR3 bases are TGTGCCAGCAGTTTATCCCCGACAGGGGATCAGCCCCAGCATTTT. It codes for CASSLSPTGDQPQHF.

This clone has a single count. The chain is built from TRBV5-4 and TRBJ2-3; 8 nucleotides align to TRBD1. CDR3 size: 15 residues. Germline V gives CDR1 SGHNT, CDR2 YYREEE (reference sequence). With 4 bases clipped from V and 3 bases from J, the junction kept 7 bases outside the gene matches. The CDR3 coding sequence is TGTGCCAGCAGCGGGGGACAGGACAATACAGATACGCAGTATTTT. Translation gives CASSGGQDNTDTQYF. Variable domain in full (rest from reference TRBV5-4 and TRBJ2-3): ETGVTQSPTHLIKTRGQQVTLRCSSQSGHNTVSWYQQALGQGPQFIFQYYREEENGRGNFPPRFSGLQFPNYSSELNVNALELDDSALYLCASSGGQDNTDTQYFGPGTRLTVL.

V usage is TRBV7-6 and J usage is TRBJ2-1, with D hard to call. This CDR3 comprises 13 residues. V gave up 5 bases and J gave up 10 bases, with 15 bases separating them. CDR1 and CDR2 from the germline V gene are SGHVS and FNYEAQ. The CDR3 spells CASSRDGRREQFF. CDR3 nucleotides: TGTGCCAGCAGCCGCGACGGTCGGCGGGAGCAGTTCTTC.

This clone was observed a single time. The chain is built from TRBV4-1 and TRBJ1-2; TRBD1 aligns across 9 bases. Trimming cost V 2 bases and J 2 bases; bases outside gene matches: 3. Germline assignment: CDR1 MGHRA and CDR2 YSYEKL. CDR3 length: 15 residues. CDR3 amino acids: CASSQTGGANYGYTF. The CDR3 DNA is TGCGCCAGCAGCCAAACAGGGGGCGCGAACTATGGCTACACCTTC.

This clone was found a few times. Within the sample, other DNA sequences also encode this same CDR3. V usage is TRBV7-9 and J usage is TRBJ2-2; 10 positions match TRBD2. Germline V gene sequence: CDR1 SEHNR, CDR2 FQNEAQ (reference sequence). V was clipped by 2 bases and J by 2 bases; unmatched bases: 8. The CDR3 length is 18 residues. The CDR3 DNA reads TGTGCCAGCAGCTTACCCCCTCGACTAGCGGGCAACACCGGGGAGCTGTTTTTT. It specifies CASSLPPRLAGNTGELFF.

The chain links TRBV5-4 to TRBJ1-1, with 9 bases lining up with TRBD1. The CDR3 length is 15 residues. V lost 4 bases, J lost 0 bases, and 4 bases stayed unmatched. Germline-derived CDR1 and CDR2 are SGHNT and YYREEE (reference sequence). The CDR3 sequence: CASSIGQGLNTEAFF. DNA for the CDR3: TGTGCCAGCAGCATCGGACAGGGGTTGAACACTGAAGCTTTCTTT. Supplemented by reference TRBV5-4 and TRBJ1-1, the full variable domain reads ETGVTQSPTHLIKTRGQQVTLRCSSQSGHNTVSWYQQALGQGPQFIFQYYREEENGRGNFPPRFSGLQFPNYSSELNVNALELDDSALYLCASSIGQGLNTEAFFGQGTRLTVV.

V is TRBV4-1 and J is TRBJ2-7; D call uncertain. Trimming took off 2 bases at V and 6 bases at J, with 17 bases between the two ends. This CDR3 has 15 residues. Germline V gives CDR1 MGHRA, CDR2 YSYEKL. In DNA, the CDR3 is TGCGCCAGCAGCCAACGCTCGGGTTCCCGAAGCGAGCAGTACTTC. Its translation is CASSQRSGSRSEQYF.

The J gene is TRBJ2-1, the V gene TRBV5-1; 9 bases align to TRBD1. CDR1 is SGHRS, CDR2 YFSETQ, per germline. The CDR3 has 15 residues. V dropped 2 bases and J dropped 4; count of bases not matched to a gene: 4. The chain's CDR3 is CASSLGTGLYNEQFF. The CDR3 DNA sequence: TGCGCCAGCAGCTTAGGGACAGGGCTATACAATGAGCAGTTCTTC.

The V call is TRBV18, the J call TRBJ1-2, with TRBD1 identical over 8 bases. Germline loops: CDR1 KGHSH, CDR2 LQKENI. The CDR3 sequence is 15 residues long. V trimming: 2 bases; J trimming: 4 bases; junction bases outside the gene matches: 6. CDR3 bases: TGTGCCAGCTCACCAAGCCAGGGGGCCATCTATGGCTACACCTTC. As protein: CASSPSQGAIYGYTF.

The CDR3 reads CASSDGTGEYF. In DNA form, the CDR3 reads TGTGCCAGCAGTGACGGGACAGGGGAGTACTTC. This chain links TRBV6-5 with TRBJ2-7; 10 nucleotides align to TRBD1. V lost 5 bases to trimming and J lost 11 bases; unmatched junction nucleotides: 3. CDR3 length equals 11 residues. Germline CDR1 MNHEY, CDR2 SVGAGI.

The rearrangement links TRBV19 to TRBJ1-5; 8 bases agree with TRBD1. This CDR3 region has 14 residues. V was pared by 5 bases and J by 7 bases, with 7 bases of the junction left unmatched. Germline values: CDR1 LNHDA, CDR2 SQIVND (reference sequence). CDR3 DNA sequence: TGTGCCAGTAGTGACGACAGGGGCTGGCAGCCCCAGCATTTT. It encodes CASSDDRGWQPQHF.

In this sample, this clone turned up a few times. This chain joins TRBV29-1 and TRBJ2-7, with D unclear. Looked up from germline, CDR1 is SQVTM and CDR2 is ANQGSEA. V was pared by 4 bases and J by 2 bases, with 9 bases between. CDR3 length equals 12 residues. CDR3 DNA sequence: TGCAGCGTTGTGAGCCTTCCCTACGAGCAGTACTTC. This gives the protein CSVVSLPYEQYF.

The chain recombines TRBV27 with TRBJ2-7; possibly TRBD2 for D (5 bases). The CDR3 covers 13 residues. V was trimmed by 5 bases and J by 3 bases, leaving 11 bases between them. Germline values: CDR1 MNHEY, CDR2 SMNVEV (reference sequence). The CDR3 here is CASSVREGYEQYF. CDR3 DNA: TGTGCCAGCAGTGTTCGCGAGGGCTACGAGCAGTACTTC.